This T cell receptor beta chain was found in a study of T cells in Graves' hyperthyroidism and ophthalmopathy. General study findings and limits: In the blood, most expanded thyroid clonotypes above 0.001 appeared as well.

TCR beta CDR3 region amplification was performed from RNA transcripts. Initially, a first-round RT-PCR of the TCR CDR3 employed the HTBI primer set. From the multiplex PCR reads, TCRdb called clonotypes with MiXCR, one entry per CDR3 protein. The data show 700,000 or so distinct CDR3 sequences, 16% seen once. Diagnosis of hyperthyroidism was new in patients aged 18 to 65, and its duration was under 2 months. Reasons for excluding patients were uncontrolled infection, other autoimmune disease, pregnancy or lactation. A roughly 10 ml volume of fresh peripheral blood provided the PBMCs. This clonotype was seen at least ten times. What it binds is not known. Germline CDR1 KGHSH, CDR2 LQKENI. This CDR3 has 13 residues. The germline V and J ends were trimmed by 5 bases and 0 bases, with 8 bases remaining between them.

What was sequenced was blood. The V call is TRBV18, the J call TRBJ2-7; D not resolved. The clonotype originates from a man younger than 30 with Graves' hyperthyroidism. CDR3 in amino acids: CASSAPSSYEQYF. The DNA for the CDR3 is TGTGCCAGCTCAGCCCCGAGCTCCTACGAGCAGTACTTC.